One TCR beta chain is described in this entry. Its antigen is as yet unknown. Replicate PCRs from sorted subsets contained around 200 ng DNA, which is 30,000 to 35,000 T cell genomes. As handled by the study authors: Junction-only immunoSEQ data arrived without quality scores, meaning filtering differed. Sequenced by immunoSEQ multiplex PCR; TCRdb stores in-frame clones only, minus some. The DNA gave D and trimming, while V, J and clone size come from that table. The repertoire includes about 2.3 million clones, more than 80% of them detected once, and about 0.41% sits in the top ten. The sample is drawn from a study of shared clonotypes between healthy human individuals. The study, taken as a whole, reports: Sequencing depth was a factor that was expected to affect clonotype sharing among donors.

Germline V gene sequence: CDR1 SGHVS, CDR2 FQNEAQ. There are 14 residues in the CDR3. V was pared by 3 bases and J by 3 bases, with 12 bases between. The sequence was obtained from a man younger than 35 in good health. Some clones in this sample may be carry-over from other donors' samples. Material for sequencing was naive CD4+ T cells from PBMCs. Noted subset: CD45RA+ positively selected. The V gene is TRBV7-8, the J gene TRBJ2-7; possibly TRBD1 for D (6 bases). CDR3 coding DNA: TGTGCCAGCAGCTTGCAGGGGATAGTCTACGAGCAGTACTTC. It specifies CASSLQGIVYEQYF.